The clone carrying this TCR beta chain was seen a few times. Trimming left V 2 bases short and J 4 bases short, with 18 bases between. The CDR3 sequence is 16 residues long. Germline V lookup: CDR1 SGHTA, CDR2 FQGNSA. TCRdb re-called the 5' RACE reads with MiXCR, one entry per CDR3 protein. The table has around 200,000 distinct CDR3 sequences, about a tenth seen once. The sample originates from a study of identical twins. The sample consisted of memory (CD45RO+) T cells sorted from blood. This clonotype was sampled from a woman aged 18-29 years in good health. The V gene is TRBV7-2, the J gene TRBJ2-7; tentatively, D is TRBD2 (6 bases). Here the CDR3 DNA reads TGTGCCAGCAGCTTATCTAGTGCGGGAAAGAATTACGAGCAGTACTTC. This codes for CASSLSSAGKNYEQYF.